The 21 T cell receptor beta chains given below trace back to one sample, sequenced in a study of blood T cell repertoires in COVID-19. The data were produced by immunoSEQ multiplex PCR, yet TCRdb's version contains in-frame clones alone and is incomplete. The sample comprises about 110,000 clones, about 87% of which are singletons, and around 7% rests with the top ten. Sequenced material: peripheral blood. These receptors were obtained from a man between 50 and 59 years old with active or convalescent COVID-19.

The DNA of the CDR3 is TGTGCCAGCAGTTACTCGCGGACTAGGGAGGGTGAGCAGTTCTTC. This encodes CASSYSRTREGEQFF. The V and J genes are TRBV6-6 and TRBJ2-1; 7 positions match TRBD2. The germline gives CDR1 MNHNY, CDR2 SVGAGI (reference sequence). The V segment lost 0 bases and the J segment 9 bases; nucleotides outside the gene matches: 8. The CDR3 is 15 residues long.

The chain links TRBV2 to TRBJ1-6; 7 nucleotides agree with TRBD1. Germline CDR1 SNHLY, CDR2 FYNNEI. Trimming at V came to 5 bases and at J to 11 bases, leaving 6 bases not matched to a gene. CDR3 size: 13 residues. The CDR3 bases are TGTGCCAGCAGTACGGGACAGCTCCCACCCCTCCACTTT. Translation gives CASSTGQLPPLHF.

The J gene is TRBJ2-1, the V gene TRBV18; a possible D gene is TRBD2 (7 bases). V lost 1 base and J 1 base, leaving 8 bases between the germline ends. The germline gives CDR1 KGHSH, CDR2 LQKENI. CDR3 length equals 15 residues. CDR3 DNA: TGTGCCAGCTCACCACAGGGGGGGTCCTACAATGAGCAGTTCTTC. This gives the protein CASSPQGGSYNEQFF.

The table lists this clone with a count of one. In DNA form, the CDR3 reads TGCGCCAGCAGCCCCATAGGGAGTGGCTATGGCTACACCTTC. The encoded protein is CASSPIGSGYGYTF. The gene calls are TRBV5-1 and TRBJ1-2, with D uncertain. With 4 bases removed from V and 4 bases from J, the gap between germline ends came to 14 bases. CDR1 and CDR2 from the germline V gene are SGHRS and YFSETQ. The CDR3 extends over 14 amino acids.

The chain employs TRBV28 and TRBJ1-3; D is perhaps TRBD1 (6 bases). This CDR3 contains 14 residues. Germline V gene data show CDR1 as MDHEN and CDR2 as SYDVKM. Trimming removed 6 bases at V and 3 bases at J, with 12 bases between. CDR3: CASSLGGFGNTIYF. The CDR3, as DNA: TGTGCCAGCAGCTTAGGGGGGTTTGGAAACACCATATATTTT.

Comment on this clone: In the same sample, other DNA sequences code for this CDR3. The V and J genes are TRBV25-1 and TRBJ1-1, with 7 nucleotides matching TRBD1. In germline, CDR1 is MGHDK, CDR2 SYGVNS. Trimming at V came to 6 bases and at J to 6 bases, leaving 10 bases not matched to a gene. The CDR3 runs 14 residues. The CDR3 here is CASSQEGALAEAFF. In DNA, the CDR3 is TGTGCCAGCAGCCAAGAGGGGGCATTAGCTGAAGCTTTCTTT. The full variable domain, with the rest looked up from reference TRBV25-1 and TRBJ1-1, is EADIYQTPRYLVIGTGKKITLECSQTMGHDKMYWYQQDPGMELHLIHYSYGVNSTEKGDLSSESTVSRIRTEHFPLTLESARPSHTSQYLCASSQEGALAEAFFGQGTRLTVV.

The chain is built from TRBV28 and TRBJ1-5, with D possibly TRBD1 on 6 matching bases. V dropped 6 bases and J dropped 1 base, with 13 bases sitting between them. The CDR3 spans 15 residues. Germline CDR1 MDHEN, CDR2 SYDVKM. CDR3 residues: CASSPTGWSNQPQHF. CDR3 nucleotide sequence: TGTGCCAGCAGCCCGACAGGTTGGAGCAATCAGCCCCAGCATTTT. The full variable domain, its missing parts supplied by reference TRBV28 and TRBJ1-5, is DVKVTQSSRYLVKRTGEKVFLECVQDMDHENMFWYRQDPGLGLRLIYFSYDVKMKEKGDIPEGYSVSREKKERFSLILESASTNQTSMYLCASSPTGWSNQPQHFGDGTRLSIL.

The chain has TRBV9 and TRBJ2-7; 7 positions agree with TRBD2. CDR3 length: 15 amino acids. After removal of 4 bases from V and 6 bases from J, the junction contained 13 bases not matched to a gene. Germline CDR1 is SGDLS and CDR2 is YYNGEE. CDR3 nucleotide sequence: TGTGCCAGCAGCTCCCGTCCTGCGGGAGAAGGCGAGCAGTACTTC. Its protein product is CASSSRPAGEGEQYF.

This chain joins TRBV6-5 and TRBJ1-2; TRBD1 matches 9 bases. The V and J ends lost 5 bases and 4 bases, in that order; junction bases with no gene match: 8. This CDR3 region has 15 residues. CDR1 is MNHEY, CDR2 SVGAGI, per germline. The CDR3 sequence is CASSPWTGAVYGYTF. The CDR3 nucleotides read TGTGCCAGCAGTCCATGGACAGGGGCGGTCTATGGCTACACCTTC.

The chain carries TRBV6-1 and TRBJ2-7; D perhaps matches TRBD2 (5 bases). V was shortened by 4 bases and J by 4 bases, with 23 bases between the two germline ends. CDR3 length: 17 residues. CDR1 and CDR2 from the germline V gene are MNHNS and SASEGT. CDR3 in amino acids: CASSGRGSLAVVYEQYF. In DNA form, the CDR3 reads TGTGCCAGCAGTGGGAGAGGGAGCCTCGCCGTCGTTTACGAGCAGTACTTC.

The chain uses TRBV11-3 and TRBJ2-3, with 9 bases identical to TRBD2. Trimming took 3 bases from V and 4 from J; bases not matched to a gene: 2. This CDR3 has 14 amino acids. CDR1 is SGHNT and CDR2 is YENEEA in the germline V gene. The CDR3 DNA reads TGTGCCAGCAGCTTTGGCGGGAGGGCAGATACGCAGTATTTT. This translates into CASSFGGRADTQYF.

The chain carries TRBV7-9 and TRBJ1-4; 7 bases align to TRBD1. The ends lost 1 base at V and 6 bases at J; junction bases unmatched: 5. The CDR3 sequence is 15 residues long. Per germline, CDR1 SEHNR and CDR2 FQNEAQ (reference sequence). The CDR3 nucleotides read TGTGCCAGCAGCTTAGAGGGGACAGAGTATGAAAAACTGTTTTTT. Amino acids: CASSLEGTEYEKLFF.

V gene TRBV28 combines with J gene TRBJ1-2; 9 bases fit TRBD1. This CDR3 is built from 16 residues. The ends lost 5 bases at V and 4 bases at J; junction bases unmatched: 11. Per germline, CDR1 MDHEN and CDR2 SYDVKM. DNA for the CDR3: TGTGCCAGCAGTCCAGGACAGGGGCCTGTCGGCTATGGCTACACCTTC. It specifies CASSPGQGPVGYGYTF.

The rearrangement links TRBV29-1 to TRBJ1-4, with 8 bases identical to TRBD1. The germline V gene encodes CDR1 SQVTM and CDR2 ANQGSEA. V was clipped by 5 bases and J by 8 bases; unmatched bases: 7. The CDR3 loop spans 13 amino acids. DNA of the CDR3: TGCAGCGTTTCCAGGGGGCAAGGAGAAAAACTGTTTTTT. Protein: CSVSRGQGEKLFF.

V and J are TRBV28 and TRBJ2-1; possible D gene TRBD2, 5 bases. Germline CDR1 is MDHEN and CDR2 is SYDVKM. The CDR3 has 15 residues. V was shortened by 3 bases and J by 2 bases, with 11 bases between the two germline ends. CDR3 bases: TGTGCCAGCAGTTTCCCTGGACTGGCCTACAATGAGCAGTTCTTC. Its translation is CASSFPGLAYNEQFF.

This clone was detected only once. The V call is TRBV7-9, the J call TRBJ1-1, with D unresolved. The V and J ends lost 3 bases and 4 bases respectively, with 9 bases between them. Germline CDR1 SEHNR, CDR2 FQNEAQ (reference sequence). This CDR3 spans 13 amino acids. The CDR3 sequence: CASSFGTATEAFF. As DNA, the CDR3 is TGTGCCAGCAGCTTTGGCACAGCCACTGAAGCTTTCTTT.

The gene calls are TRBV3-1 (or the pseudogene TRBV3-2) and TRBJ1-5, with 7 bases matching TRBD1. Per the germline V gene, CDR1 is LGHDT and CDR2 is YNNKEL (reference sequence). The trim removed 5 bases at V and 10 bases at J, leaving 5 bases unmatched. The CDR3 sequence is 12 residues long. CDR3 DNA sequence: TGTGCCAGCAGCTCTCGGGACAGACCCCAGCATTTT. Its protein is CASSSRDRPQHF.

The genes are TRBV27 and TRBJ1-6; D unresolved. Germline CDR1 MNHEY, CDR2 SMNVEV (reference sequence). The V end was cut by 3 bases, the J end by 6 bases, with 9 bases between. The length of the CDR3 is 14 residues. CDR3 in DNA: TGTGCCAGCAGTTTTAGAGAGGGTAATTCACCCCTCCACTTT. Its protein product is CASSFREGNSPLHF.

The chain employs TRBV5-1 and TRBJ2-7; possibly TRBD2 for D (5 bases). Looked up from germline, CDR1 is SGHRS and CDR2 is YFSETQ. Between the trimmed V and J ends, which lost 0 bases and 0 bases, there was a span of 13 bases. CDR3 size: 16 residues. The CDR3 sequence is CASSLEVSVSSYEQYF. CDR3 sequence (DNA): TGCGCCAGCAGCTTGGAAGTTAGCGTAAGCTCCTACGAGCAGTACTTC.

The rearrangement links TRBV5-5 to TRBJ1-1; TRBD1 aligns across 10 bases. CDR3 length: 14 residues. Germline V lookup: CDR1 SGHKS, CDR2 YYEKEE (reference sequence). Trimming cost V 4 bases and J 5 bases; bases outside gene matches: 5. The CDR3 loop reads CASSQTGGRTEAFF. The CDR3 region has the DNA TGTGCCAGCAGCCAGACAGGGGGCCGGACTGAAGCTTTCTTT.

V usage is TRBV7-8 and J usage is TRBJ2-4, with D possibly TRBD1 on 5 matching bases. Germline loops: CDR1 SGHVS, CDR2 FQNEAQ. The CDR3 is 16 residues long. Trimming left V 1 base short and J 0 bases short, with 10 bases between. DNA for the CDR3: TGTGCCAGCAGCTTAGGGGTAGGGGTAGCCAAAAACATTCAGTACTTC. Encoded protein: CASSLGVGVAKNIQYF.